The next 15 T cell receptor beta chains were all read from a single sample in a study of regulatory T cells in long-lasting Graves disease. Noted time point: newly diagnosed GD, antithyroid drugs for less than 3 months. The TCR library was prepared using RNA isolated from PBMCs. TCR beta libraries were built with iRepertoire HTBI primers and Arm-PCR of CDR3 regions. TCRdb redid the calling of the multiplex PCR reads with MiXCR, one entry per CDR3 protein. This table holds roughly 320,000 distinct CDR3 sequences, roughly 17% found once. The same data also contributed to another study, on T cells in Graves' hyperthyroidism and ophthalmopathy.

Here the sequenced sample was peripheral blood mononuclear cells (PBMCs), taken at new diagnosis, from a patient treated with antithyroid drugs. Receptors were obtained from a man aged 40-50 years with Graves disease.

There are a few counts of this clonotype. In DNA form, the CDR3 reads TGTGCCAGCAGCCAGTTGGGACAGGGGGCCGGGACTGAAGCTTTCTTT. Its protein product is CASSQLGQGAGTEAFF. V gene TRBV7-2 combines with J gene TRBJ1-1; TRBD1 matches at 12 bases. The CDR3 has 16 amino acids. The germline V gene has CDR1 SGHTA and CDR2 FQGNSA. With 5 bases clipped from V and 5 bases from J, the junction kept 9 bases outside the gene matches.

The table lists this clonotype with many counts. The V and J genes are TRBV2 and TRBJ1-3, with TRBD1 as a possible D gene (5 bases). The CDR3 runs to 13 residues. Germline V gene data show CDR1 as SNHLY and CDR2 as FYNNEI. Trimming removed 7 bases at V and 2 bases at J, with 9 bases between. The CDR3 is CASNTGAGNTIYF. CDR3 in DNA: TGTGCCAGCAACACAGGTGCTGGAAACACCATATATTTT.

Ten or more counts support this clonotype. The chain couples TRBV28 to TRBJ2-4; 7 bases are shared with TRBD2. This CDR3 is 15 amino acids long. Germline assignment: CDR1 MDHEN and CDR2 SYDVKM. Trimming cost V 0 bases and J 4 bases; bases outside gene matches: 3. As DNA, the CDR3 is TGTGCCAGCAGTTTATGGGCGGGAGAGAAAAACATTCAGTACTTC. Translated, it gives CASSLWAGEKNIQYF.

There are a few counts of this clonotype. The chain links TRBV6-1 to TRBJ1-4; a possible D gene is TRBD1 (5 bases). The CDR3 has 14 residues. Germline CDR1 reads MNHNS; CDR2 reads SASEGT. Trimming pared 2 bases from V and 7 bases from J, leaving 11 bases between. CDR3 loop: CASSERGDSEKLFF. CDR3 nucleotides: TGTGCCAGCAGTGAACGGGGAGACAGTGAAAAACTGTTTTTT.

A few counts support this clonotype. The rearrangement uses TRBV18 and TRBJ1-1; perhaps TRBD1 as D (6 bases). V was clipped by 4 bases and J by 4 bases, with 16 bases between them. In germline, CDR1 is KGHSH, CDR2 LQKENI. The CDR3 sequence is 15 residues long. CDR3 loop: CASSLTGGIGTEAFF. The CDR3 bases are TGTGCCAGCTCACTCACTGGGGGCATTGGCACTGAAGCTTTCTTT.

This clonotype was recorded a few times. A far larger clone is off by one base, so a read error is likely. CDR3 loop: CASSSPAEGSRPGELFF. The DNA for the CDR3 is TGTGCCAGCAGTTCCCCAGCCGAGGGTAGCCGTCCCGGGGAGCTGTTTTTT. The genes are TRBV6-9 and TRBJ2-2; tentatively, D is TRBD2 (5 bases). The length of the CDR3 is 17 residues. V dropped 4 bases and J dropped 6 bases, with 21 bases sitting between them. Per the germline V gene, CDR1 is MNHGY and CDR2 is SVAAGI.

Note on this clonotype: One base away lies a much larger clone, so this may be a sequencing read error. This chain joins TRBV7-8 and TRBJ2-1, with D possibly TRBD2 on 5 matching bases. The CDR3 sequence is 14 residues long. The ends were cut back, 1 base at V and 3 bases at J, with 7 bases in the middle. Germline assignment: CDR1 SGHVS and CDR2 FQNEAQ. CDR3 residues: CASSLGGYYNEQFF. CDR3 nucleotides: TGTGCCAGCAGCTTAGGCGGGTACTACAATGAGCAGTTCTTC.

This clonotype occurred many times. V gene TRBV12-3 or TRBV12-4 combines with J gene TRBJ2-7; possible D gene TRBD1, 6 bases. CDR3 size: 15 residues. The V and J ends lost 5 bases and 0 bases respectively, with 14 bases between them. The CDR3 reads CASSGQLRSSYEQYF. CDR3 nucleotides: TGTGCCAGCAGTGGACAGCTCAGGAGCTCCTACGAGCAGTACTTC.

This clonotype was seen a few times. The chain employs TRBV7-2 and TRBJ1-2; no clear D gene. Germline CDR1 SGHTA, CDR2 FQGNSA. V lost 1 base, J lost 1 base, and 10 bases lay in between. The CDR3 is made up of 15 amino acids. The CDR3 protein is CASSLGPTFNYGYTF. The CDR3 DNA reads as TGTGCCAGCAGCTTAGGACCGACTTTTAACTATGGCTACACCTTC.

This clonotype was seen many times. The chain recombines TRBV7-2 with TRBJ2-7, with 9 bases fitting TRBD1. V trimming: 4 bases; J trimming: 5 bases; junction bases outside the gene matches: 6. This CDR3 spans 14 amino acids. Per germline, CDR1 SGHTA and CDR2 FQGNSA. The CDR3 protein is CASSSGTGYHEQYF. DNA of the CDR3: TGTGCCAGCAGCTCCGGGACAGGGTACCACGAGCAGTACTTC.

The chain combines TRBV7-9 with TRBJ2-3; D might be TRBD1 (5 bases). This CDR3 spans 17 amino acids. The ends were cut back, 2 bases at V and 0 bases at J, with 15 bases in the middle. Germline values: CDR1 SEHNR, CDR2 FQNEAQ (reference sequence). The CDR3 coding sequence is TGTGCCAGCAGCTTATCTAGGGCAGGGCCTAGCACAGATACGCAGTATTTT. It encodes CASSLSRAGPSTDTQYF. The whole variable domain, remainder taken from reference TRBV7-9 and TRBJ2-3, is DTGVSQNPRHKITKRGQNVTFRCDPISEHNRLYWYRQTLGQGPEFLTYFQNEAQLEKSRLLSDRFSAERPKGSFSTLEIQRTEQGDSAMYLCASSLSRAGPSTDTQYFGPGTRLTVL.

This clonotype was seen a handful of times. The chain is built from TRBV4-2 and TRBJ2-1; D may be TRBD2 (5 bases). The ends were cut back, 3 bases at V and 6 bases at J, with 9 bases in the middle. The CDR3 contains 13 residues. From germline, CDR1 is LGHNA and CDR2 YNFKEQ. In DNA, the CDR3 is TGTGCCAGCAGCCAGGAAGCGGTCAATGAGCAGTTCTTC. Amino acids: CASSQEAVNEQFF.

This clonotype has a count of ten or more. CDR3 DNA: TGTGCCAGCAGTGTTCACAGAGAAAACTATGGCTACACCTTC. It yields the protein CASSVHRENYGYTF. The chain couples TRBV2 to TRBJ1-2; D not resolved. Germline lookup yields CDR1 SNHLY and CDR2 FYNNEI. The germline V and J ends were trimmed by 4 bases and 2 bases, with 11 bases remaining between them. This CDR3 is 14 amino acids long.

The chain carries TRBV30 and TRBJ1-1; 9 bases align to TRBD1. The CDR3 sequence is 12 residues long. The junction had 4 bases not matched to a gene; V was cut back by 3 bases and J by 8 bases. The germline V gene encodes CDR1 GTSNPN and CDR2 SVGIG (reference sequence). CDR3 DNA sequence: TGTGCCTGGAGCCGGACAGGGGTAGAAGCTTTCTTT. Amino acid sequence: CAWSRTGVEAFF.

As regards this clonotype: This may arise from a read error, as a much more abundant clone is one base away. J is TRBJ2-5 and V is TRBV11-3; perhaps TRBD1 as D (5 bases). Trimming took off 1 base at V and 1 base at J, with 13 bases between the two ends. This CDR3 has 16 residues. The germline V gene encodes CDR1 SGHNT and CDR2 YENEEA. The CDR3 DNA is TGTGCCAGCAGCTTAGCTTGGGGTCAGGGCCAAGAGACCCAGTACTTC. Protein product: CASSLAWGQGQETQYF.